This TCR beta chain is from a study of blood T cell repertoires in COVID-19. Germline V gene sequence: CDR1 MNHEY, CDR2 SVGAGI. CDR3 length: 13 amino acids. Trimming took 9 bases from V and 4 from J, leaving 13 bases between them. Here immunoSEQ multiplex PCR was the method, and the copy in TCRdb shows in-frame clones only, minus some. In the table there are about 140,000 clones, about 80% of which are singletons. The specimen was peripheral blood. The V gene is TRBV6-5, the J gene TRBJ1-5; D is perhaps TRBD1 (5 bases). This clonotype was sampled from a human donor in a cohort sampled during active COVID-19. DNA of the CDR3: TGTGCCAGGGCTAGGACACCTAATCAGCCCCAGCATTTT. Translation: CARARTPNQPQHF.